This entry is about one T cell receptor beta chain. The antigen is undetermined. The germline V gene encodes CDR1 SGHRS and CDR2 YFSETQ. There are 16 residues in the CDR3. With 0 bases removed from V and 3 bases from J, the gap between germline ends came to 13 bases. Profiled with immunoSEQ multiplex PCR; TCRdb holds only in-frame clones, not every one. The table has 60,000 to 75,000 clones, 60% to 85% seen once. These data come from a study of radiation and T cells in renal cell carcinoma. Study-level points and caveats: Baseline intratumoral clonotype presence is unknown without pretreatment biopsies.

Time point indicated: blood 4 weeks post-SBRT, at nephrectomy. Treatment specified: 15 Gy SBRT to primary tumor, nephrectomy 4 weeks later. Nephrectomy followed 15 Gy stereotactic body radiation by 4 weeks. This sequence was found in a man between 60 and 75 years old with renal cell carcinoma. The sample here was blood, taken from a patient whose treatment included radiotherapy and nephrectomy. The chain has TRBV5-1 and TRBJ2-1; either TRBD1 or TRBD2 may fit D (5 bases each). Here the CDR3 reads CASSLAESGRYNEQFF. Here the CDR3 DNA reads TGCGCCAGCAGCTTGGCAGAATCGGGGCGCTACAATGAGCAGTTCTTC.